This T cell receptor beta chain came from a study of CD8 T cells in Susac syndrome. Random hexamers were used to reverse transcribe an amount of roughly 0.45 to 1 ug RNA. TCRdb re-analysed the immunoSEQ multiplex PCR reads in MiXCR, keeping a single row per CDR3 protein. The repertoire includes some 120,000 distinct CDR3 sequences, 90% to 95% of them detected once, and approximately 0.13% sits in the top ten. V was cut by 3 bases and J by 4 bases, with 11 bases left in between. Germline V lookup: CDR1 KGHDR, CDR2 SFDVKD. The CDR3 runs 15 residues. The V and J genes are TRBV24-1 and TRBJ2-2; D call uncertain. The receptor's source is a human donor with multiple sclerosis. The sequenced material came from CD4+ T cells from PBMCs. CDR3 loop: CATSDRTIPTGELFF. The CDR3 DNA follows: TGTGCCACCAGTGATCGTACGATTCCCACCGGGGAGCTGTTTTTT.